In this sample, the clone carrying this T cell receptor beta chain turned up many times. The target antigen is unknown. The time point here: pre-sensitization, week 0. Treatment denoted: therapeutic diphenylcyclopropenone sensitization with weekly scalp DPC. Study processing details: Samples held a median of roughly 100,000 TCRs, range roughly 20,000–750,000. TCRdb called the RACE reads again in MiXCR, with one record for every CDR3 protein. The V and J calls here are based on TCRdb, not the publication. The table lists approximately 400,000 distinct CDR3 sequences, approximately 5% of them singletons. This specimen belongs to a study of human T cells and chemical hapten exposure. Study in general: Small differences in pooled library volume mainly drove the variation in TCR yields per sample. Notes on the study in general: Having alopecia, the donors may differ immunologically from healthy people.

This CDR3 has 15 amino acids. Trimming stripped 5 bases from V and 0 bases from J, with 13 bases between. This chain uses TRBV12-3 or TRBV12-4 with TRBJ1-2; TRBD1 might be the D (6 bases). Sequencing used whole blood, obtained in connection with sensitization to the hapten diphenylcyclopropenone (DPC). The origin of this receptor is a woman aged 50 to 65 with alopecia areata. Some clones in this sample may be carry-over from other donors' samples. CDR3 in DNA: TGTGCCAGCAGTGCACAGGGTTCAGCTAACTATGGCTACACCTTC. It codes for CASSAQGSANYGYTF.